The present T cell receptor beta chain was sequenced within a study of control samples from healthy donors and cancer patients. Produced via immunoSEQ multiplex PCR; TCRdb's table is partial and in-frame only. The data hold 68,000 or so clones, with nearly 85% observed a single time. The CDR3 extends over 17 amino acids. V lost 4 bases, J lost 4 bases, and 4 bases stayed unmatched. Germline V lookup: CDR1 SGHRS, CDR2 YFSETQ. This rearrangement joins TRBV5-1 to TRBJ2-2; 16 bases align to TRBD2. This clonotype was obtained from a man aged 60-69 years in good health. Sample: blood. The CDR3 DNA reads as TGCGCCAGCAGCGAGGGACTAGCGGGAGGGAGCACCGGGGAGCTGTTTTTT. As protein: CASSEGLAGGSTGELFF.